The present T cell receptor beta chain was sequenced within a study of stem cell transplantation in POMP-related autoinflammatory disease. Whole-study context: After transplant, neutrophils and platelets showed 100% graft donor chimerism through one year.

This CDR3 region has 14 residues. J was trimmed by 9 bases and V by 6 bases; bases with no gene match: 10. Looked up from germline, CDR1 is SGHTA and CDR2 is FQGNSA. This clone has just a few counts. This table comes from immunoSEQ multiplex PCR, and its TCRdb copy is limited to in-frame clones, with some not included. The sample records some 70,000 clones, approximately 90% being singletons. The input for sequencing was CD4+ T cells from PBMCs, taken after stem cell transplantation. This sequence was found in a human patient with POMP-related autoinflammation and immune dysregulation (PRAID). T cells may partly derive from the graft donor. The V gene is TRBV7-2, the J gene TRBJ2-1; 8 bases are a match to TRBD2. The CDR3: CASSPSRAGVEQFF. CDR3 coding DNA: TGTGCCAGCAGTCCCTCCCGAGCGGGAGTTGAGCAGTTCTTC.